These 13 T cell receptor beta chains originate from one sample sequenced in a study of Ad26.COV2.S vaccination and SARS-CoV-2 variants. Specified treatment: over 15 received Ad26.COV2.S at low or high dose, single or two shots; 5 received placebo; per-sample allocation not given. Sampling was performed 63 days after the first vaccine or placebo injection. Data came from immunoSEQ multiplex PCR; TCRdb stores just in-frame clones and leaves some out. The sample contains about 400,000 clones, approximately 91% of which appear only once. This sample comprised peripheral blood, obtained in a trial of Ad26.COV2.S vaccine versus placebo. The receptors were sampled from a person between 18 and 59 years old who received the Ad26.COV2.S COVID-19 vaccine or a placebo.

The chain links TRBV2 to TRBJ1-5; a weak D match, TRBD1 (5 bases). Looked up from germline, CDR1 is SNHLY and CDR2 is FYNNEI. V shed 5 bases and J shed 6 bases, with 14 bases lying between them. The CDR3 length is 14 residues. CDR3 in DNA: TGTGCCAGCAGTCCGGGCGGGGGAGTTCAGCCCCAGCATTTT. Amino acid sequence: CASSPGGGVQPQHF.

The CDR3 is CASSYGQGEALHF. CDR3 DNA sequence: TGCGCCAGCAGTTACGGACAGGGGGAGGCCCTCCACTTT. The chain has TRBV5-1 and TRBJ1-6; TRBD1 matches 10 bases. Per the germline V gene, CDR1 is SGHRS and CDR2 is YFSETQ. V shed 5 bases, J shed 14 bases, and the junction held 7 bases outside the gene matches. There are 13 residues in the CDR3.

This clone was seen once. The chain uses TRBV30 and TRBJ1-1, with D possibly TRBD1 on 6 matching bases. CDR1 GTSNPN and CDR2 SVGIG come from the germline V gene (reference sequence). Between the trimmed V and J ends, which lost 5 bases and 3 bases, there was a span of 13 bases. The CDR3 consists of 13 residues. The DNA for the CDR3 is TGTGCCTGGGGAAGGGGGGCGGACACTGAAGCTTTCTTT. It encodes CAWGRGADTEAFF.

The chain joins TRBV6-5 to TRBJ2-2; D perhaps matches TRBD2 (5 bases). This CDR3 is built from 15 residues. Trimming pared 6 bases from V and 7 bases from J, leaving 18 bases between. The germline gives CDR1 MNHEY, CDR2 SVGAGI. DNA of the CDR3: TGTGCCAGCAGCCCCCTTTTGAGGGCGGTCGGGGAGCTGTTTTTT. Translating it yields CASSPLLRAVGELFF.

The V and J genes are TRBV6-5 and TRBJ1-2; D is unresolved. The CDR3 consists of 13 residues. CDR1 MNHEY and CDR2 SVGAGI come from the germline V gene. The ends were cut back, 8 bases at V and 1 base at J, with 11 bases in the middle. The CDR3 here is CASGVHLNYGYTF. The CDR3 region has the DNA TGTGCCAGCGGGGTGCACCTTAACTATGGCTACACCTTC.

Notes on this clone: Other DNA sequences in the same sample also yield this CDR3. The chain uses TRBV7-2 and TRBJ2-1, with 13 bases matching TRBD2. Germline CDR1 is SGHTA and CDR2 is FQGNSA. The CDR3 sequence is 15 residues long. Germline trimming cut 4 bases from V and 7 bases from J; bases unmatched to any gene: 4. The CDR3 bases are TGTGCCAGCAGCTCGACTAGCGGGAGGTCAAATGAGCAGTTCTTC. This translates into CASSSTSGRSNEQFF.

The chain combines TRBV29-1 with TRBJ2-5; no reliable D call. Germline V lookup: CDR1 SQVTM, CDR2 ANQGSEA. This CDR3 region has 13 residues. V was clipped by 7 bases and J by 5 bases, with 17 bases between them. In DNA, the CDR3 is TGCAGCGCCGAACGTCACAGTGGGGAGACCCAGTACTTC. Translation: CSAERHSGETQYF.

The rearrangement joins TRBV15 to TRBJ2-2; the match to TRBD1 covers 9 bases. The CDR3 consists of 15 residues. Germline CDR1 and CDR2: LNHNV and YYDKDF (reference sequence). J lost 7 bases, V lost 8 bases, and 11 bases had no gene match. The CDR3 DNA is TGTGCCACCCAAAACCGGGACAGGGACGACGGGGAGCTGTTTTTT. Translating it yields CATQNRDRDDGELFF. Complete variable domain (other parts from reference TRBV15 and TRBJ2-2): DAMVIQNPRYQVTQFGKPVTLSCSQTLNHNVMYWYQQKSSQAPKLLFHYYDKDFNNEADTPDNFQSRRPNTSFCFLDIRSPGLGDTAMYLCATQNRDRDDGELFFGEGSRLTVL.

V gene TRBV5-1 combines with J gene TRBJ1-1; D is undetermined. Trimming took 0 bases from V and 6 from J, leaving 12 bases between them. The CDR3 is 14 residues long. Germline loops: CDR1 SGHRS, CDR2 YFSETQ. The CDR3: CASSLALGKSEAFF. As DNA, the CDR3 is TGCGCCAGCAGCTTGGCCCTGGGGAAGTCTGAAGCTTTCTTT.

The chain uses TRBV19 and TRBJ2-3; D is ambiguous. The CDR3 totals 14 residues. CDR1 and CDR2 (germline): LNHDA, SQIVND (reference sequence). Deletions cut 1 base from V and 4 bases from J, with 9 bases between. DNA for the CDR3: TGTGCCAGTAGTATAGGCGGTGGAGCAGATACGCAGTATTTT. This sequence encodes CASSIGGGADTQYF.

Points on this clone: A junction end diverges from the germline sequence, so it may reflect a read error. The CDR3 bases are TGTGCCAGCAGCTGGGGGGAAAAGGGAGAGATCTTC. It specifies CASSWGEKGEIF. The chain is built from TRBV5-6 and TRBJ2-1; tentatively, D is TRBD2 (6 bases). CDR1 is SGHDT and CDR2 is YYEEEE in the germline V gene. The CDR3 has 12 residues.

Concerning this clone itself: Other DNA sequences from this sample encode an identical CDR3 as well. The chain combines TRBV3-1 (or the pseudogene TRBV3-2) with TRBJ2-6; D uncertain. The CDR3 runs 14 residues. Between the trimmed V and J ends, which lost 3 bases and 0 bases, there was a span of 3 bases. Germline values: CDR1 LGHDT, CDR2 YNNKEL (reference sequence). The CDR3 nucleotides read TGTGCCAGCAGCCAGGGCTCTGGGGCCAACGTCCTGACTTTC. It is translated as CASSQGSGANVLTF.

The chain recombines TRBV2 with TRBJ2-1; 8 nucleotides align to TRBD1. The trim removed 6 bases at V and 7 bases at J, leaving 2 bases unmatched. Per germline, CDR1 SNHLY and CDR2 FYNNEI. CDR3 length equals 12 residues. The CDR3 spells CASRRQGNEQFF. DNA for the CDR3: TGTGCCAGCAGGCGACAGGGGAATGAGCAGTTCTTC.